A selection of T cell receptor beta chains follows, all from one sample in a study of OX40 agonist ivuxolimab in advanced cancers. Using immunoSEQ multiplex PCR, the repertoire was profiled, and TCRdb retains in-frame clones only, with some absent. The sample holds fewer than 85,000 clones, just under 90% seen once. The input for sequencing was CD4+ or CD8+ T cells sorted from blood, taken in a trial of the OX40 agonist ivuxolimab. The source is an adult with an advanced solid tumor such as melanoma, head and neck, liver or kidney cancer. CDR3s include the opening cysteine and the closing phenylalanine or tryptophan. Fields, in order: J gene, D gene, V gene, CDR3 protein. A D gene is named only where the DNA matches it firmly.

>TRBJ2-2|TRBD2|TRBV9
CASSVRLAGGDTGELFF
>TRBJ1-4|-|TRBV5-1
CASSLGAGSDEKLFF
>TRBJ2-3|-|TRBV5-1
CASSLERGSTDTQYF
>TRBJ2-1|-|TRBV2
CASSKAGSSYNEQFF
>TRBJ2-7|-|TRBV11-2
CASSLSGAYEQYF
>TRBJ2-5|TRBD2|TRBV7-6
CASSLRSGRAGETQYF
>TRBJ2-7|-|TRBV7-9
CASSDTLNYEQYF
>TRBJ2-2|TRBD1|TRBV7-6
CASSPLWGQPSELFF
>TRBJ2-7|TRBD1|TRBV19
CASSTGQGGEQYF
>TRBJ1-3|-|TRBV5-4
CASSHRPGIGVGGNTIYF
>TRBJ2-7|-|TRBV27
CASSPSTFGTSEQYF
>TRBJ2-7|TRBD2|TRBV12-5
CASGLFSPVLAGNYEQYF
>-|-|TRBV6-4
CASSEGNGPYEQYF
>TRBJ2-1|TRBD2|TRBV7-9
CASSPWTSGGGNEQFF
>TRBJ2-1|-|TRBV2
CASSEHRGTNEQFF
>TRBJ2-1|-|TRBV6-6
CASSYHSNYNEQFF
>TRBJ2-7|-|TRBV19
CASSRDNYEQYF
>TRBJ1-6|-|TRBV11-2
CASRHFDSPLHF
>TRBJ2-2|-|TRBV7-3
CASSATPRDHGELFF
>TRBJ1-1|-|TRBV7-9
CASSKPDSPNTEAFF
>TRBJ1-5|-|TRBV7-3
CASSLNPSQPQHF
>TRBJ1-2|TRBD1|TRBV4-1
CASSRGTGDYHGYTF
>TRBJ2-1|TRBD2|TRBV27
CASGLAGPYNEQFF
>TRBJ1-1|TRBD1|TRBV19
CASSPDRVRTMNTEAFF
>TRBJ1-4|-|TRBV5-6
CASSATSSGNEKLFF
>TRBJ2-7|TRBD1|TRBV5-5
CASSLADRSYEQYF
>TRBJ2-7|-|TRBV5-1
CASSLELIGEQYF
>TRBJ2-2|TRBD1|TRBV4-2
CASSLGTGGTGELFF
>TRBJ2-5|-|TRBV30
CAWSVQLSLLETQYF
>TRBJ2-3|TRBD2|TRBV7-9
CASSGASGTSASTDTQYF
>TRBJ2-7|-|TRBV7-9
CASSPAGGYEQYF
>TRBJ2-7|-|TRBV28
CASSFWVYEQYF
>TRBJ2-7|-|TRBV11-2
CASSLRGGNYEQYF
>TRBJ2-1|-|TRBV15
CATSSESGYNEQFF
>TRBJ1-6|-|TRBV19
CASSMVWGNNSPLHF
>TRBJ1-1|TRBD1|TRBV28
CASSLGTVSHTEAFF
>TRBJ1-4|-|TRBV11-2
CASSPPDKGNEKLFF
>TRBJ2-7|TRBD2|TRBV7-9
CASSLVSSGGYEQYF
>TRBJ2-1|TRBD2|TRBV2
CASRPSGSYNEQFF
>TRBJ1-5|-|TRBV15
CATSRDLHSNQPQHF
>TRBJ1-2|TRBD1|TRBV7-2
CASSLKWAGGGYGYTF
>TRBJ1-4|-|TRBV30
CAWTRGTLGGVFF
>TRBJ2-1|-|TRBV7-2
CASSLGAGALYNEQFF
>TRBJ2-7|TRBD1|TRBV29-1
CSVEGGQGAISYEQYF
>-|TRBD2|TRBV11-2
CAIRPSGNYEQYF
>TRBJ2-6|-|TRBV6-6
CASSSGSGANVLTF
>TRBJ2-7|-|TRBV11-2
CASTEGSPLEQYF
>TRBJ2-1|-|TRBV28
CASSLPLRSSSGNEQFF
>TRBJ2-1|TRBD1|TRBV28
CASSMLAGGYNEQFF
>TRBJ2-3|-|TRBV6-4
CASSDSTGGHTDTQYF
>TRBJ2-7|-|TRBV7-9
CASSRSSPYEQYF
>TRBJ2-3|TRBD2|TRBV19
CASSGAGGGDTQYF
>TRBJ1-2|TRBD1|TRBV5-5
CASSWDSVRDYGYTF